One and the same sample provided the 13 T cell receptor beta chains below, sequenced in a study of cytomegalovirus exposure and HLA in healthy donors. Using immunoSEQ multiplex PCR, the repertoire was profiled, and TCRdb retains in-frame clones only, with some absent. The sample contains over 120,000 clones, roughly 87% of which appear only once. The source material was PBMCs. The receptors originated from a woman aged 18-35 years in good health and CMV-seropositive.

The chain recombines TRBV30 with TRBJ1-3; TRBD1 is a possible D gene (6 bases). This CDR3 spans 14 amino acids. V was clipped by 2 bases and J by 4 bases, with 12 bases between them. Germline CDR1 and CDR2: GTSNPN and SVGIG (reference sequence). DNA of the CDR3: TGTGCCTGGAGTTCAGGGGTAGGGGGAAACACCATATATTTT. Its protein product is CAWSSGVGGNTIYF.

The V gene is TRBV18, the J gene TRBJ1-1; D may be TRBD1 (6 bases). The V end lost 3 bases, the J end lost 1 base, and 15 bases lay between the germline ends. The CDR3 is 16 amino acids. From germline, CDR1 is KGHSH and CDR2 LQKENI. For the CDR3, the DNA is TGTGCCAGCTCACCTGAGGCAGGGGCGTGGAACACTGAAGCTTTCTTT. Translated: CASSPEAGAWNTEAFF.

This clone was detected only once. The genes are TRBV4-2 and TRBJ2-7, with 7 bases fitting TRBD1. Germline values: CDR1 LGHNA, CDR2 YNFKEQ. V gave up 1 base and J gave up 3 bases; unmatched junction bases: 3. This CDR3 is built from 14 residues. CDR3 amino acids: CASSQAGTDYEQYF. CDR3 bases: TGTGCCAGCAGCCAAGCCGGGACAGACTACGAGCAGTACTTC.

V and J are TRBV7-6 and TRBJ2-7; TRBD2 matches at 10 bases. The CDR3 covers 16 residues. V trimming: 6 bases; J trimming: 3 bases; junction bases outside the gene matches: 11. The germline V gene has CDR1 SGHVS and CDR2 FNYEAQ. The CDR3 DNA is TGTGCCAGCAGACCCCTTTTAGCGGGGGGCGACTACGAGCAGTACTTC. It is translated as CASRPLLAGGDYEQYF.

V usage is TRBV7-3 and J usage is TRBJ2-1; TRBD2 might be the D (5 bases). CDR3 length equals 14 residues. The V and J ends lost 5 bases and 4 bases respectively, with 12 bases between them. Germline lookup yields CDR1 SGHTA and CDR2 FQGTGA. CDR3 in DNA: TGTGCCAGCAGCAAAGAGGGTTGGTACAATGAGCAGTTCTTC. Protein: CASSKEGWYNEQFF.

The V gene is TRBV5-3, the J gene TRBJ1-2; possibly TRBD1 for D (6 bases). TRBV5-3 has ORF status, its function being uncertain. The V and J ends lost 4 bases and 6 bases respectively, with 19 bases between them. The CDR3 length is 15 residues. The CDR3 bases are TGTGCCAGAAGCCTATTCCGGGACAATATGGATGGCTACACCTTC. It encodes CARSLFRDNMDGYTF.

In nucleotides, the CDR3 is TGTGCCAGCTCACACACCGACAGCCCCTATGGCTACACCTTC. Translated, it gives CASSHTDSPYGYTF. The genes are TRBV18 and TRBJ1-2; tentatively, D is TRBD1 (5 bases). Trimming took 4 bases from V and 4 from J, leaving 13 bases between them. CDR1 and CDR2 from the germline V gene are KGHSH and LQKENI. The CDR3 is made up of 14 amino acids.

CDR3 bases: TGTGCCAGCAGTTCGAGGACAGGGGATCAGCCCCAGCATTTT. Translating it yields CASSSRTGDQPQHF. V gene TRBV6-5 combines with J gene TRBJ1-5; TRBD1 aligns across 9 bases. The germline CDR1 and CDR2 sequences are MNHEY and SVGAGI. This CDR3 is built from 14 residues. Trimming took 4 bases from V and 5 from J; bases not matched to a gene: 3.

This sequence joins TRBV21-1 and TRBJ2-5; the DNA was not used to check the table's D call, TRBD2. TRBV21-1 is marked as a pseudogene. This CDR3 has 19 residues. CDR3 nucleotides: TGTGCCAGCAGTACCCCCGAGGCTAGCGGGGGGCGTCAACAAGAGACCCAGTACTTC. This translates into CASSTPEASGGRQQETQYF.

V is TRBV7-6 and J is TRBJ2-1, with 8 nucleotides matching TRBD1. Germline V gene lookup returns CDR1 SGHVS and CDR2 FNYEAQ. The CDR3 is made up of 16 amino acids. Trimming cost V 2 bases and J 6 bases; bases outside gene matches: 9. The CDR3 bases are TGTGCCAGCAGCTTACATTCACAGGGGGTCCCCAATGAGCAGTTCTTC. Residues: CASSLHSQGVPNEQFF. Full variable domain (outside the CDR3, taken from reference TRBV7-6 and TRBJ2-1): GAGVSQSPRYKVTKRGQDVALRCDPISGHVSLYWYRQALGQGPEFLTYFNYEAQQDKSGLPNDRFSAERPEGSISTLTIQRTEQRDSAMYRCASSLHSQGVPNEQFFGPGTRLTVL.

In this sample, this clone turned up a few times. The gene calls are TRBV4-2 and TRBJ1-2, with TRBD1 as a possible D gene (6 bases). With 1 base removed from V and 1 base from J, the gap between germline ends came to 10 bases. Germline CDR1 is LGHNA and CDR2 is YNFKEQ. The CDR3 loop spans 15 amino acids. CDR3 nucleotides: TGTGCCAGCAGCCAAGGGGGGCCGATTAACTATGGCTACACCTTC. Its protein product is CASSQGGPINYGYTF.

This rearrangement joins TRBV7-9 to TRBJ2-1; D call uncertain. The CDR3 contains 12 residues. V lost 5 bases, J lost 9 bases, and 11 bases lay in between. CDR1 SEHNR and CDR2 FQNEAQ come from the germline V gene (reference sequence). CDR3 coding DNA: TGTGCCAGCAGCCCCCTGTCAGGTGAGCAGTTCTTC. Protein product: CASSPLSGEQFF. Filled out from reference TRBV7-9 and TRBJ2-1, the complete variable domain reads DTGVSQNPRHKITKRGQNVTFRCDPISEHNRLYWYRQTLGQGPEFLTYFQNEAQLEKSRLLSDRFSAERPKGSFSTLEIQRTEQGDSAMYLCASSPLSGEQFFGPGTRLTVL.

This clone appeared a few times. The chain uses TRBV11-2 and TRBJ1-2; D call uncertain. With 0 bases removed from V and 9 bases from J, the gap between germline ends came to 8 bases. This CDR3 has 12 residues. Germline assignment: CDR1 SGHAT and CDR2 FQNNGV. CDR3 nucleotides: TGTGCCAGCAGCTTAGACAGGCGCAGCTACACCTTC. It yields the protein CASSLDRRSYTF.